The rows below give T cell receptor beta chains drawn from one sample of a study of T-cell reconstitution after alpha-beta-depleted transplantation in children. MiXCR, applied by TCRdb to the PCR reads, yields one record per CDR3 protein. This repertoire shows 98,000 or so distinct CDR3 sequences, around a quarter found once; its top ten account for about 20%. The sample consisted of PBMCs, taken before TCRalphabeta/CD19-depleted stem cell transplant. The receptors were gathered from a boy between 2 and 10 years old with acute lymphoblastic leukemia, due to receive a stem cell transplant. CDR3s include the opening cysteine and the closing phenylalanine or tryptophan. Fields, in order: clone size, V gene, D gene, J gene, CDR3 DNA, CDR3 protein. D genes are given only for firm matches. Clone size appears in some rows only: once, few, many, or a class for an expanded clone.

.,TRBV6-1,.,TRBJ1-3,TGTGCCAGCAGTCCTTTTGGGGCTGGAAACACCATATATTTT,CASSPFGAGNTIYF
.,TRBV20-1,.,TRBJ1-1,TGCAGTGCTTCCCAAGAGGGGGGAACTGAAGCTTTCTTT,CSASQEGGTEAFF
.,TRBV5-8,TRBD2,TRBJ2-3,TGTGCCAGCAGCTCGGCAATAGCGGGTAGTTTGAATACGCAGTATTTT,CASSSAIAGSLNTQYF
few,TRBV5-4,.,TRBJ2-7,TGTGCCAGCAGCTTGGCTGGGTTGGGGGCATACGAGCAGTACTTC,CASSLAGLGAYEQYF
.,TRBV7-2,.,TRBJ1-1,TGTGCCAGCAGCCAGAGAGGGATTGAAGCTTTCTTT,CASSQRGIEAFF
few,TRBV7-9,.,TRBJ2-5,TGTGCCAGCAGCTTAGAGCGGAGCCCTCAGGAGACCCAGTACTTC,CASSLERSPQETQYF
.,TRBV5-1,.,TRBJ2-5,TGCGCCAGCAGCTTGGGGTATTGGGAGACCCAGTACTTC,CASSLGYWETQYF
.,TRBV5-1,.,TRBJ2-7,TGCGCCAGCAGCGGACCCAGGGACGAGCAGTACTTC,CASSGPRDEQYF
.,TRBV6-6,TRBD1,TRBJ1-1,TGTGCCAGCAGTTTTGAACAGGGGACTGAAGCTTTCTTT,CASSFEQGTEAFF
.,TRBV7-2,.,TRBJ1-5,TGTGCCAGCAGTAAAGGGTCGGGGGTGGGACAGCCCCAGCATTTT,CASSKGSGVGQPQHF